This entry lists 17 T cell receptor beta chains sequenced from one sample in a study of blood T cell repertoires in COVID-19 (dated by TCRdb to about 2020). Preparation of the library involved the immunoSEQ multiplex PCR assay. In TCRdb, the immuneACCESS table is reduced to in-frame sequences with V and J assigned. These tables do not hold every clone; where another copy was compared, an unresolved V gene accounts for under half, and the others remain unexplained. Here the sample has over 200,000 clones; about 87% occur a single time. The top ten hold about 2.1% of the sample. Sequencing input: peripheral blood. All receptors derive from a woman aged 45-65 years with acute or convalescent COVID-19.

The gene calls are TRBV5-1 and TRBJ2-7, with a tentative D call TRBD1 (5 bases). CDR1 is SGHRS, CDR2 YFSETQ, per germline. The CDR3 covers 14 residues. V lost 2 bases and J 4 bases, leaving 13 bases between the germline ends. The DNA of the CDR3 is TGCGCCAGCAGCTTTGAAGGGGCCGGGTACGAGCAGTACTTC. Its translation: CASSFEGAGYEQYF.

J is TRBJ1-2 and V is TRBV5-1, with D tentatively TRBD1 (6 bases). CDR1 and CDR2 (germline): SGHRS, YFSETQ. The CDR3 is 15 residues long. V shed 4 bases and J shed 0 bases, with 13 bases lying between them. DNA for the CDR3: TGCGCCAGCAGCACCCAAGGGGGAGCTAACTATGGCTACACCTTC. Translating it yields CASSTQGGANYGYTF.

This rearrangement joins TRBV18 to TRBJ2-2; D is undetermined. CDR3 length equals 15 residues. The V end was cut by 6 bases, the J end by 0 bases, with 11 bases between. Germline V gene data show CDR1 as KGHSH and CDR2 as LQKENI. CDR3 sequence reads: CASSGYSPNTGELFF. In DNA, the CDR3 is TGTGCCAGCTCGGGTTACAGTCCGAACACCGGGGAGCTGTTTTTT.

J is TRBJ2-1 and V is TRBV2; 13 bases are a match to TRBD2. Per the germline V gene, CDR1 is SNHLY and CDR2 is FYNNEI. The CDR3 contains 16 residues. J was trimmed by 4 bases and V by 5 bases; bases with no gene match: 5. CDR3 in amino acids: CASSRTSGRGYNEQFF. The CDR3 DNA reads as TGTGCCAGCAGTAGGACTAGCGGGAGAGGGTACAATGAGCAGTTCTTC.

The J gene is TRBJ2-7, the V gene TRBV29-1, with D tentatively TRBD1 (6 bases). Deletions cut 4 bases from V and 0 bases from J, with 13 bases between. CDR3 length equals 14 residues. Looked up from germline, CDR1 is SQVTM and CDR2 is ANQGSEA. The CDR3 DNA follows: TGCAGCGTTGGAGCCCGACAGGACTCCTACGAGCAGTACTTC. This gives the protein CSVGARQDSYEQYF.

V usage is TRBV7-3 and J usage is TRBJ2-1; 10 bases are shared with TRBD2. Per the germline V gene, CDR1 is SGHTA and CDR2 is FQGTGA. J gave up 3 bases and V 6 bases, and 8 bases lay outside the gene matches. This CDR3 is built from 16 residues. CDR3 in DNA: TGTGCCAGCAGGATAGGCCCTAGCGGGAGCTACAATGAGCAGTTCTTC. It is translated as CASRIGPSGSYNEQFF.

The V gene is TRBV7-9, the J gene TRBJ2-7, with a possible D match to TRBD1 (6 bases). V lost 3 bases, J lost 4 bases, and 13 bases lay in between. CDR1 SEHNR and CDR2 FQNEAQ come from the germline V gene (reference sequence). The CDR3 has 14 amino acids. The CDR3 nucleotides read TGTGCCAGCAGCTTCCCGGGACATAGTTACGAGCAGTACTTC. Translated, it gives CASSFPGHSYEQYF.

Here the CDR3 reads CASSQGAGAPVNEKLFF. CDR3 nucleotide sequence: TGCGCCAGCAGCCAAGGGGCGGGGGCGCCCGTTAATGAAAAACTGTTTTTT. J is TRBJ1-4 and V is TRBV4-3; a weak D match, TRBD1 (6 bases). Between the trimmed V and J ends, which lost 1 base and 4 bases, there was a span of 16 bases. The CDR3 is 17 residues long. Germline loops: CDR1 LGHNA, CDR2 YSLEER.

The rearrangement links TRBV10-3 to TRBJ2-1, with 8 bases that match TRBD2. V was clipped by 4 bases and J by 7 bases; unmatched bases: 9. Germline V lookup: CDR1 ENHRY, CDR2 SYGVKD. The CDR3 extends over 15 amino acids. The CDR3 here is CAISAPGGPGNEQFF. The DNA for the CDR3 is TGTGCCATCAGTGCCCCGGGAGGGCCCGGGAATGAGCAGTTCTTC.

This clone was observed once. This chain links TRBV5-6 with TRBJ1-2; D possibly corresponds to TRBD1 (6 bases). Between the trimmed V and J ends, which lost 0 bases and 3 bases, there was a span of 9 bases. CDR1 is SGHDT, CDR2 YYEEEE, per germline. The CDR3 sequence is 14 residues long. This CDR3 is CASSLGQADYGYTF. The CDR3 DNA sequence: TGTGCCAGCAGCTTGGGACAGGCGGACTATGGCTACACCTTC.

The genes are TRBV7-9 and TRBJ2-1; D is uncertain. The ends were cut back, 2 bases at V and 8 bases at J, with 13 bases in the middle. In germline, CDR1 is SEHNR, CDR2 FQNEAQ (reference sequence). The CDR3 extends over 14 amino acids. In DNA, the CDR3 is TGTGCCAGCAGCTTATCGACTCCCCCACATGAGCAGTTCTTC. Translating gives CASSLSTPPHEQFF.

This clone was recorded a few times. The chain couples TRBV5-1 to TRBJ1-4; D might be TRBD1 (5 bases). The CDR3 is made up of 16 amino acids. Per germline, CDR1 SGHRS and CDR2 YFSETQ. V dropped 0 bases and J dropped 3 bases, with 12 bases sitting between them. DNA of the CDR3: TGCGCCAGCAGCTTGGGAACCAGGGTAGCTAATGAAAAACTGTTTTTT. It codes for CASSLGTRVANEKLFF.

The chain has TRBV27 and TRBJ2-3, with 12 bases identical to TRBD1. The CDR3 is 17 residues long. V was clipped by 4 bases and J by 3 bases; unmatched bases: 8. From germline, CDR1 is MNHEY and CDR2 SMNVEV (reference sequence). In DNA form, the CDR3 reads TGTGCCAGCAGTTCCGGGACAGGGGGCGGAGTAACAGATACGCAGTATTTT. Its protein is CASSSGTGGGVTDTQYF.

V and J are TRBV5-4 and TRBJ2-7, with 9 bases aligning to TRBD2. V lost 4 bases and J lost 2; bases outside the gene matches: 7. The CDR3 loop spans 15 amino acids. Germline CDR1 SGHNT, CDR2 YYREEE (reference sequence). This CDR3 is CASSDSGRSTYEQYF. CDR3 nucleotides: TGTGCCAGCAGCGATAGCGGGAGATCCACCTACGAGCAGTACTTC.

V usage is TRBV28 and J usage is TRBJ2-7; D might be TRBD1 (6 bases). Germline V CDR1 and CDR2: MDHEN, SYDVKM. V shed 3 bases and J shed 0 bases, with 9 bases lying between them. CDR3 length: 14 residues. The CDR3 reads CASSFVGASYEQYF. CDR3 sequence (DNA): TGTGCCAGCAGTTTCGTGGGGGCCTCCTACGAGCAGTACTTC.

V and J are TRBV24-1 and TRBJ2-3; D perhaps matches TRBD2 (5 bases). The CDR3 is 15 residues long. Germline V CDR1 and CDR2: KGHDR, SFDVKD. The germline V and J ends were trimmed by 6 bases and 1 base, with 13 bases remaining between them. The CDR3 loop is CATSPEGEGTDTQYF. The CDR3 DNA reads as TGTGCCACCAGTCCAGAGGGAGAAGGCACAGATACGCAGTATTTT.

Written as DNA, the CDR3 is TGTGCCAGCAGCTTAGTCCTGGGACAAAGCAATCAGCCCCAGCATTTT. Its protein is CASSLVLGQSNQPQHF. The chain joins TRBV7-8 to TRBJ1-5; D may be TRBD1 (6 bases). Germline CDR1 is SGHVS and CDR2 is FQNEAQ. The CDR3 has 16 residues. The V end was cut by 1 base, the J end by 1 base, with 11 bases between.